This entry lists 6 T cell receptor beta chains sequenced from one sample in a study of blood T cell repertoires in COVID-19. Using immunoSEQ multiplex PCR, the repertoire was profiled, and TCRdb retains in-frame clones only, with some absent. This sample has 250,000 to 400,000 clones, with approximately 90% found just once. Sequences were obtained from peripheral blood. The receptors were sampled from a woman younger than 45 with COVID-19, enrolled during active disease.

The chain employs TRBV6-5 and TRBJ2-7; D is ambiguous. Germline loops: CDR1 MNHEY, CDR2 SVGAGI. Deletions cut 2 bases from V and 3 bases from J, with 2 bases between. This CDR3 is 11 amino acids long. The CDR3 DNA reads as TGTGCCAGCAGTTACCGCTACGAGCAGTACTTC. It specifies CASSYRYEQYF.

This chain joins TRBV4-2 and TRBJ1-3, with D possibly matching TRBD1 (6 bases). V shed 3 bases and J shed 1 base, with 10 bases lying between them. CDR1 and CDR2 (germline): LGHNA, YNFKEQ. CDR3 length: 15 residues. CDR3 protein: CASSQAGVSGNTIYF. The CDR3 bases are TGTGCCAGCAGCCAGGCAGGGGTGTCTGGAAACACCATATATTTT.

This clone appeared a few times. The rearrangement joins TRBV2 to TRBJ1-5; 12 nucleotides match TRBD1. V was clipped by 8 bases and J by 1 base; unmatched bases: 6. The germline V gene encodes CDR1 SNHLY and CDR2 FYNNEI. This CDR3 region has 16 residues. CDR3 amino acids: CASRRGQGASNQPQHF. CDR3 DNA: TGTGCCAGCCGCCGGGGACAGGGGGCCAGCAATCAGCCCCAGCATTTT.

V usage is TRBV29-1 and J usage is TRBJ1-2; tentatively, D is TRBD1 (6 bases). The CDR3 contains 11 residues. Trimming took 7 bases from V and 6 from J, leaving 12 bases between them. Germline-derived CDR1 and CDR2 are SQVTM and ANQGSEA. The CDR3 here is CSAQQGDGYTF. CDR3 sequence (DNA): TGCAGCGCGCAACAGGGCGATGGCTACACCTTC. Using reference TRBV29-1 and TRBJ1-2 for the parts outside the CDR3, the full variable domain is SAVISQKPSRDICQRGTSLTIQCQVDSQVTMMFWYRQQPGQSLTLIATANQGSEATYESGFVIDKFPISRPNLTFSTLTVSNMSPEDSSIYLCSAQQGDGYTFGSGTRLTVV.

This CDR3 is CASSVDPTARFNTEAFF. The CDR3 nucleotides are TGCGCCAGCAGCGTAGATCCGACAGCCCGATTTAACACTGAAGCTTTCTTT. The chain recombines TRBV5-1 with TRBJ1-1, with D perhaps TRBD1 (5 bases). CDR1 is SGHRS and CDR2 is YFSETQ in the germline V gene. Trimming shortened V by 4 bases and J by 2 bases, and 21 bases separated the two germline ends. CDR3 length equals 17 residues. The full variable domain, rest sourced from reference TRBV5-1 and TRBJ1-1, is KAGVTQTPRYLIKTRGQQVTLSCSPISGHRSVSWYQQTPGQGLQFLFEYFSETQRNKGNFPGRFSGRQFSNSRSEMNVSTLELGDSALYLCASSVDPTARFNTEAFFGQGTRLTVV.

V and J are TRBV15 and TRBJ1-4; possibly TRBD1 for D (5 bases). CDR3 size: 14 residues. V was pared by 1 base and J by 4 bases, with 7 bases between. Germline V lookup: CDR1 LNHNV, CDR2 YYDKDF (reference sequence). Written as DNA, the CDR3 is TGTGCCACCAGCAGAGGACAGCTTAATGAAAAACTGTTTTTT. Translating it yields CATSRGQLNEKLFF.